These 5 T cell receptor beta chains were all obtained from the same sample, sequenced in a study of T-cell reconstitution after alpha-beta-depleted transplantation in children. Unique molecular identifiers were used in preparing the TCRbeta library. TCRdb called the PCR reads again in MiXCR, with one record for every CDR3 protein. The table includes 250,000 to 350,000 distinct CDR3 sequences, approximately 23% detected once. The starting material was PBMCs, mostly from graft donor cells, obtained 180 days after TCRalphabeta/CD19-depleted stem cell transplant. These receptors were obtained from a male patient younger than 18 who had a stem cell transplant for acute lymphoblastic leukemia, so the T cells may come from the graft donor.

This clonotype has a handful of counts. The chain recombines TRBV12-5 with TRBJ2-5; 9 bases fit TRBD1. Trimming at V came to 5 bases and at J to 0 bases, leaving 7 bases not matched to a gene. The germline CDR1 and CDR2 sequences are LGHNT and FRNRAP. The CDR3 extends over 16 amino acids. The CDR3 protein is CASGPRTGAYQETQYF. The CDR3 nucleotides read TGTGCTAGTGGTCCGCGGACAGGGGCCTACCAAGAGACCCAGTACTTC.

V and J are TRBV5-1 and TRBJ1-4, with D unclear. The V end was cut by 4 bases, the J end by 5 bases, with 15 bases between. Germline values: CDR1 SGHRS, CDR2 YFSETQ. This CDR3 comprises 15 residues. The CDR3 DNA is TGCGCCAGCAGCCTAGCGTACGTGCAAAATGAAAAACTGTTTTTT. Residues: CASSLAYVQNEKLFF.

This clonotype has a handful of counts. The V call is TRBV18, the J call TRBJ1-2, with D unclear. The CDR3 extends over 13 amino acids. Germline values: CDR1 KGHSH, CDR2 LQKENI. The V and J ends lost 6 bases and 5 bases respectively, with 13 bases between them. Here the CDR3 reads CASSPEQGYGYTF. The CDR3 DNA sequence: TGTGCCAGCTCTCCAGAACAAGGGTATGGCTACACCTTC.

The rearrangement joins TRBV20-1 to TRBJ2-7; D tentatively fits TRBD1 or TRBD2 (6 bases each). The CDR3 runs to 16 residues. V was pared by 0 bases and J by 2 bases, with 17 bases between. CDR1 and CDR2 from the germline V gene are DFQATT and SNEGSKA (reference sequence). The CDR3 DNA sequence: TGCAGTGCTAGAGATGGGGGGAGCAGGGGCCCCTACGAGCAGTACTTC. Amino acids: CSARDGGSRGPYEQYF.

Many counts were recorded for this clonotype. The chain has TRBV6-1 and TRBJ1-1, with D possibly TRBD1 on 6 matching bases. V was clipped by 2 bases and J by 3 bases, with 10 bases between them. The CDR3 runs to 14 residues. Germline V lookup: CDR1 MNHNS, CDR2 SASEGT. DNA of the CDR3: TGTGCCAGCAGTGAACTAGGGGGTTACACTGAAGCTTTCTTT. Translation gives CASSELGGYTEAFF.